One and the same sample provided the 16 T cell receptor beta chains below, sequenced in a study of STAT3 mutations in large granular lymphocyte leukemia. Whole-study results and caveats: At least one immunodominant TCR beta clonotype appeared in every T-cell large granular lymphocyte leukemia patient.

The protocol was immunoSEQ multiplex PCR, while the TCRdb copy is restricted to in-frame clones and leaves out a portion. The data show 1,000 to 1,500 clones, around 2.3% seen once. These receptors have no identified antigens. Sample: PBMCs. These receptors were taken from a human donor with T large granular lymphocyte leukemia. Some clones in this sample may be carry-over from other donors' samples.

A few counts support this clone. CDR3 sequence (DNA): TGTGCCAGTCATGGACAAGGCTATGAGCAGTTCTTC. Protein: CASHGQGYEQFF. V is TRBV2 and J is TRBJ2-1; TRBD1 might be the D (5 bases). Germline V CDR1 and CDR2: SNHLY, FYNNEI. The CDR3 loop spans 12 amino acids. V was cut by 9 bases and J by 8 bases, with 14 bases left in between.

This clone was found a few times. V usage is TRBV9 and J usage is TRBJ2-1, with 7 nucleotides matching TRBD2. Per germline, CDR1 SGDLS and CDR2 YYNGEE. The CDR3 runs to 14 residues. J was trimmed by 7 bases and V by 3 bases; bases with no gene match: 7. CDR3 loop: CASSATDGGNEQFF. CDR3 DNA: TGTGCCAGCAGCGCGACGGACGGGGGGAATGAGCAGTTCTTC. The full variable domain, with the rest looked up from reference TRBV9 and TRBJ2-1, is DSGVTQTPKHLITATGQRVTLRCSPRSGDLSVYWYQQSLDQGLQFLIQYYNGEERAKGNILERFSAQQFPDLHSELNLSSLELGDSALYFCASSATDGGNEQFFGPGTRLTVL.

This chain links TRBV9 with TRBJ1-2; no clear D gene. CDR3 size: 16 residues. Looked up from germline, CDR1 is SGDLS and CDR2 is YYNGEE. Trimming took off 4 bases at V and 0 bases at J, with 16 bases between the two ends. The CDR3 DNA reads as TGTGCCAGCAGCTCTCAAGAGTCCCGTTCTAACTATGGCTACACCTTC. Translation: CASSSQESRSNYGYTF.

In its sample, this clone was seen a few times. V and J are TRBV28 and TRBJ2-1, with a tentative D call TRBD2 (6 bases). CDR1 and CDR2 (germline): MDHEN, SYDVKM. The CDR3 has 17 residues. Trimming shortened V by 6 bases and J by 7 bases, and 25 bases separated the two germline ends. The CDR3 DNA follows: TGTGCCAGCAGAGTTTCCCCCCCGGGACTGGGGGGTAATGAGCAGTTCTTC. Its protein product is CASRVSPPGLGGNEQFF.

Worth noting for this clone: Compared with germline, one end of the junction differs, possibly owing to a read error. The CDR3 region is CASSPPAGTGGEIF. The CDR3 nucleotides are TGTGCCAGCTCACCCCCGGCAGGGACAGGGGGCGAGATCTTT. The V call is TRBV18, the J call TRBJ1-1, with 12 nucleotides matching TRBD1. Germline V gene lookup returns CDR1 KGHSH and CDR2 LQKENI. The CDR3 runs 14 residues.

This clone has just a few counts. The chain links TRBV4-2 to TRBJ2-3, with a possible D match to TRBD2 (6 bases). This CDR3 spans 16 amino acids. Between the trimmed V and J ends, which lost 0 bases and 4 bases, there was a span of 14 bases. In germline, CDR1 is LGHNA, CDR2 YNFKEQ. The CDR3 DNA is TGTGCCAGCAGCCAAGATAACTTGGACTACCCAGATACGCAGTATTTT. The encoded protein is CASSQDNLDYPDTQYF.

This clone was found a few times. The chain recombines TRBV7-9 with TRBJ2-1; 12 bases match TRBD2. CDR3 length: 15 residues. Unmatched junction bases numbered 7, after V lost 5 bases and J lost 8 bases. Per the germline V gene, CDR1 is SEHNR and CDR2 is FQNEAQ (reference sequence). The CDR3 loop is CASSIGLAGTDEQFF. DNA for the CDR3: TGTGCCAGCAGCATCGGACTAGCGGGAACGGATGAGCAGTTCTTC.

This clone has a handful of counts. CDR3 in amino acids: CAWARREGETQYF. The CDR3 DNA is TGTGCCTGGGCTCGGAGGGAGGGGGAGACCCAGTACTTC. The chain links TRBV30 to TRBJ2-5; TRBD2 matches at 7 bases. The CDR3 totals 13 residues. Germline V CDR1 and CDR2: GTSNPN, SVGIG (reference sequence). Trimming at V came to 5 bases and at J to 5 bases, leaving 8 bases not matched to a gene.

Only a few counts were recorded for this clone. The V call is TRBV7-9, the J call TRBJ2-1, with TRBD2 matching over 10 bases. Germline trimming cut 5 bases from V and 5 bases from J; bases unmatched to any gene: 6. The CDR3 is made up of 15 amino acids. The V gene's germline CDR1 is SEHNR and CDR2 FQNEAQ (reference sequence). The CDR3 sequence: CASSPRAGGDNEQFF. The CDR3 nucleotides read TGTGCCAGCAGCCCCCGAGCGGGGGGGGACAATGAGCAGTTCTTC.

This clone has only a few counts. The chain is built from TRBV4-3 and TRBJ2-7, with TRBD1 matching over 10 bases. The CDR3 spans 16 residues. The V and J ends lost 2 bases and 5 bases, in that order; junction bases with no gene match: 9. The V gene's germline CDR1 is LGHNA and CDR2 YSLEER. CDR3 in amino acids: CASSQQHTGTGDEQYF. The CDR3 DNA reads as TGCGCCAGCAGCCAACAGCACACCGGGACAGGGGACGAGCAGTACTTC.

The chain recombines TRBV29-1 with TRBJ2-6, with 8 positions matching TRBD1. J lost 2 bases, V lost 4 bases, and 1 base had no gene match. CDR1 and CDR2 (germline): SQVTM, ANQGSEA. CDR3 size: 14 residues. The CDR3 sequence is CSVAQGAGANVLTF. CDR3 DNA sequence: TGCAGCGTTGCACAGGGGGCTGGGGCCAACGTCCTGACTTTC.

The rearrangement joins TRBV29-1 to TRBJ2-1, with D possibly being TRBD1 (5 bases). The length of the CDR3 is 14 residues. With 7 bases removed from V and 0 bases from J, the gap between germline ends came to 13 bases. The germline CDR1 and CDR2 sequences are SQVTM and ANQGSEA. CDR3 loop: CSALLDSSYNEQFF. Written as DNA, the CDR3 is TGCAGCGCCCTCTTAGACAGCTCCTACAATGAGCAGTTCTTC.

This clone was detected only a few times. The chain combines TRBV20-1 with TRBJ2-3; D is ambiguous. Germline-derived CDR1 and CDR2 are DFQATT and SNEGSKA (reference sequence). V shed 2 bases and J shed 8 bases, with 8 bases lying between them. CDR3 length: 11 residues. CDR3 protein: CSARLTGTQYF. The CDR3 DNA reads TGCAGTGCTAGACTCACGGGTACGCAGTATTTT.

The sample holds a few counts of this clone. This chain connects TRBV29-1 to TRBJ2-7; TRBD1 might be the D (5 bases). V lost 3 bases, J lost 5 bases, and 11 bases lay in between. The CDR3 totals 12 residues. Germline V gene sequence: CDR1 SQVTM, CDR2 ANQGSEA. CDR3 region: CSVDTGQDEQYF. In DNA, the CDR3 is TGCAGCGTTGATACAGGTCAGGACGAGCAGTACTTC.

By share, this clone ranks as medium-sized. Different DNA sequences within this sample yield the same CDR3. V is TRBV18 and J is TRBJ2-7, with TRBD1 identical over 9 bases. CDR3 length: 14 amino acids. The germline CDR1 and CDR2 sequences are KGHSH and LQKENI. The V gene end was trimmed by 3 bases and the J gene end by 4 bases; junction bases not matched to a gene: 4. CDR3: CASSPSQGAYEQYF. As DNA, the CDR3 is TGTGCCAGCTCACCGTCACAGGGGGCTTACGAGCAGTACTTC.

V usage is TRBV30 and J usage is TRBJ2-7; D unresolved. Germline CDR1 and CDR2: GTSNPN and SVGIG (reference sequence). Trimming cost V 0 bases and J 4 bases, with 4 bases left between them. The CDR3 contains 11 residues. Written as DNA, the CDR3 is TGTGCCTGGAGTGTGGGGTACGAGCAGTACTTC. Its protein is CAWSVGYEQYF.